Following are 28 T cell receptor beta chains from one sample sequenced in a study of beta chain features in type 1 diabetes. Isolated RNA was reverse transcribed in full, so expressed TCRB transcripts were sequenced. Libraries were prepared by immunoSEQ multiplex PCR; TCRdb keeps only in-frame clonotypes and omits some of them. The sample contains hundreds of thousands of clones, around 15% of which appear only once. Input material: naive CD4+ T cells from blood. These receptors were taken from a man between 18 and 35 years old in good health.

This rearrangement joins TRBV18 to TRBJ2-7; 8 bases agree with TRBD1. Germline assignment: CDR1 KGHSH and CDR2 LQKENI. The J segment lost 6 bases and the V segment lost 4 bases, leaving 8 bases of the junction unmatched. The CDR3 sequence is 14 residues long. The CDR3 here is CASSLKDRVGEQYF. CDR3 DNA sequence: TGTGCCAGCTCACTTAAGGACAGGGTGGGCGAGCAGTACTTC. The full variable domain, its missing parts supplied by reference TRBV18 and TRBJ2-7, is NAGVMQNPRHLVRRRGQEARLRCSPMKGHSHVYWYRQLPEEGLKFMVYLQKENIIDESGMPKERFSAEFPKEGPSILRIQQVVRGDSAAYFCASSLKDRVGEQYFGPGTRLTVT.

V gene TRBV6-6 combines with J gene TRBJ2-7; 8 nucleotides match TRBD2. Trimming removed 6 bases from V and 4 bases from J; junction bases left unmatched: 8. The CDR3 is made up of 14 amino acids. Germline loops: CDR1 MNHNY, CDR2 SVGAGI (reference sequence). CDR3 loop: CASSPLADRYEQYF. In nucleotides, the CDR3 is TGTGCCAGCAGCCCACTAGCGGATCGTTACGAGCAGTACTTC.

This clone has just a few counts. The chain recombines TRBV20-1 with TRBJ1-4, with D tentatively TRBD1 (5 bases). Deletions cut 7 bases from V and 8 bases from J, with 11 bases between. Germline CDR1 is DFQATT and CDR2 is SNEGSKA (reference sequence). There are 11 residues in the CDR3. CDR3 DNA: TGCAGTGTGCAGGGTGGGGAAAAACTGTTTTTT. Amino acids: CSVQGGEKLFF.

The chain carries TRBV29-1 and TRBJ1-4; 9 nucleotides line up with TRBD1. Germline trimming cut 4 bases from V and 7 bases from J; bases unmatched to any gene: 10. The V gene's germline CDR1 is SQVTM and CDR2 ANQGSEA. The CDR3 loop spans 15 amino acids. The CDR3 loop reads CSVARGTGLGEKLFF. The CDR3 region has the DNA TGCAGCGTTGCCAGGGGGACAGGGTTAGGTGAAAAACTGTTTTTT.

This clone showed up just a few times. The chain recombines TRBV28 with TRBJ2-7; D possibly uses TRBD1 or TRBD2 (5 bases each). Trimming took off 2 bases at V and 2 bases at J, with 13 bases between the two ends. Germline CDR1 MDHEN, CDR2 SYDVKM. CDR3 size: 15 residues. The CDR3 loop is CASSLKVWGPYEQYF. The CDR3 nucleotides are TGTGCCAGCAGTTTAAAGGTCTGGGGACCCTACGAGCAGTACTTC.

The chain joins TRBV28 to TRBJ2-4, with a possible D match to TRBD1 (5 bases). Trimming shortened V by 3 bases and J by 0 bases, and 9 bases separated the two germline ends. This CDR3 is built from 15 residues. The germline gives CDR1 MDHEN, CDR2 SYDVKM. Here the CDR3 reads CASSFVTVAKNIQYF. CDR3 coding DNA: TGTGCCAGCAGTTTCGTGACAGTAGCCAAAAACATTCAGTACTTC. Combining the CDR3 with reference TRBV28 and TRBJ2-4 gives the whole variable domain DVKVTQSSRYLVKRTGEKVFLECVQDMDHENMFWYRQDPGLGLRLIYFSYDVKMKEKGDIPEGYSVSREKKERFSLILESASTNQTSMYLCASSFVTVAKNIQYFGAGTRLSVL.

J is TRBJ2-4 and V is TRBV6-5; 8 bases map to TRBD1. The junction had 9 bases not matched to a gene; V was cut back by 2 bases and J by 9 bases. CDR3 length equals 15 residues. CDR1 MNHEY and CDR2 SVGAGI come from the germline V gene. The CDR3 sequence: CASSYGARGLGIQYF. The CDR3 coding sequence is TGTGCCAGCAGTTACGGCGCCAGGGGGCTAGGCATTCAGTACTTC.

In its sample, this clone was seen a few times. The chain has TRBV28 and TRBJ2-5; TRBD2 matches 8 bases. The junction had 8 bases not matched to a gene; V was cut back by 7 bases and J by 4 bases. The CDR3 contains 14 residues. Germline loops: CDR1 MDHEN, CDR2 SYDVKM. For the CDR3, the DNA is TGTGCCAGCATCTCGGGAGGGATAGGAGAGACCCAGTACTTC. Amino acid sequence: CASISGGIGETQYF.

This clone has a handful of counts. The chain's CDR3 is CASSQEVVRTNYGYTF. The CDR3 DNA is TGTGCCAGCAGCCAAGAAGTTGTCCGAACTAACTATGGCTACACCTTC. V usage is TRBV4-2 and J usage is TRBJ1-2, with no clear D. V was shortened by 0 bases and J by 0 bases, with 11 bases between the two germline ends. The CDR3 has 16 residues. Germline V gene lookup returns CDR1 LGHNA and CDR2 YNFKEQ.

This chain uses TRBV5-1 with TRBJ2-1; no clear D gene. The CDR3 loop spans 15 amino acids. The germline gives CDR1 SGHRS, CDR2 YFSETQ. With 1 base removed from V and 2 bases from J, the gap between germline ends came to 10 bases. CDR3 in DNA: TGCGCCAGCAGCTTGCAAGGGCCCCCCTACAATGAGCAGTTCTTC. Amino acid sequence: CASSLQGPPYNEQFF.

The V and J genes are TRBV9 and TRBJ1-2, with D unclear. This CDR3 has 15 amino acids. Between the trimmed V and J ends, which lost 5 bases and 1 base, there was a span of 15 bases. The germline gives CDR1 SGDLS, CDR2 YYNGEE. The CDR3 protein is CASSAEGWGNYGYTF. The CDR3 DNA reads as TGTGCCAGCAGTGCAGAGGGTTGGGGTAACTATGGCTACACCTTC.

J is TRBJ1-2 and V is TRBV27; D is perhaps TRBD1 (6 bases). Trimming took 5 bases from V and 6 from J, leaving 13 bases between them. The length of the CDR3 is 13 residues. Germline-derived CDR1 and CDR2 are MNHEY and SMNVEV (reference sequence). This chain's CDR3 is CASSLGGADGYTF. CDR3 in DNA: TGTGCCAGCAGTCTGGGGGGCGCGGATGGCTACACCTTC.

This chain connects TRBV5-4 to TRBJ2-1; D may match TRBD1 or TRBD2 (6 bases each). V lost 2 bases and J lost 0, with 12 bases in between. Germline V lookup: CDR1 SGHNT, CDR2 YYREEE (reference sequence). This CDR3 has 16 amino acids. The CDR3 here is CASSLLGGNSYNEQFF. CDR3 coding DNA: TGTGCCAGCAGCTTATTAGGGGGGAACTCCTACAATGAGCAGTTCTTC.

This clone was recorded a few times. The chain carries TRBV6-6 and TRBJ1-2; maybe TRBD1 (6 bases). This CDR3 region has 11 residues. V was pared by 6 bases and J by 6 bases, with 8 bases between. Germline lookup yields CDR1 MNHNY and CDR2 SVGAGI (reference sequence). CDR3 in DNA: TGTGCCAGCAGCCACAGGGATGGCTACACCTTC. Protein: CASSHRDGYTF.

The J gene is TRBJ2-4, the V gene TRBV4-2; D gene unclear. Trimming removed 1 base at V and 0 bases at J, with 10 bases between. Germline V gene sequence: CDR1 LGHNA, CDR2 YNFKEQ. The CDR3 contains 16 residues. CDR3 protein: CASSQGVGLAKNIQYF. DNA of the CDR3: TGTGCCAGCAGCCAAGGGGTTGGGCTAGCCAAAAACATTCAGTACTTC.

The sample holds a few counts of this clone. This chain uses TRBV4-1 with TRBJ2-1, with TRBD2 identical over 7 bases. J was trimmed by 1 base and V by 1 base; bases with no gene match: 10. This CDR3 has 18 residues. Germline assignment: CDR1 MGHRA and CDR2 YSYEKL. The CDR3 region is CASSQGLRENRSYNEQFF. The CDR3 coding sequence is TGCGCCAGCAGCCAAGGATTGCGGGAGAACCGGTCCTACAATGAGCAGTTCTTC.

This clone was picked up a small number of times. The chain is built from TRBV7-9 and TRBJ1-1; D is uncertain. From germline, CDR1 is SEHNR and CDR2 FQNEAQ (reference sequence). Trimming stripped 6 bases from V and 4 bases from J, with 15 bases between. The length of the CDR3 is 14 residues. The CDR3 region has the DNA TGTGCCAGCAGGCCAATTCTGGCGTTCACTGAAGCTTTCTTT. Amino acid sequence: CASRPILAFTEAFF.

This clone came up a few times. The genes are TRBV6-6 and TRBJ1-5, with unresolved D. The CDR3 has 14 amino acids. Germline lookup yields CDR1 MNHNY and CDR2 SVGAGI (reference sequence). V lost 8 bases and J lost 7, with 18 bases in between. The CDR3 is CASLQVPSSQPQHF. The CDR3 region has the DNA TGTGCCAGCCTTCAGGTCCCAAGTTCACAGCCCCAGCATTTT.

This clone showed up just a few times. The rearrangement links TRBV25-1 to TRBJ2-3; TRBD2 matches 9 bases. The J segment lost 5 bases and the V segment lost 6 bases, leaving 9 bases of the junction unmatched. There are 15 residues in the CDR3. Germline-derived CDR1 and CDR2 are MGHDK and SYGVNS. For the CDR3, the DNA is TGTGCCAGCAGGCGGGAGGGGGCCGTCTTAGATACGCAGTATTTT. This encodes CASRREGAVLDTQYF.

This clone was detected a few times. The chain recombines TRBV13 with TRBJ2-7, with 9 positions matching TRBD2. V lost 4 bases, J lost 1 base, and 11 bases stayed unmatched. The CDR3 is 17 amino acids. Germline CDR1 and CDR2: PRHDT and FYEKMQ (reference sequence). The CDR3 sequence: CASSSPRLAGPSYEQYF. The CDR3 DNA sequence: TGTGCCAGCAGCTCCCCCCGGCTAGCGGGGCCTTCCTACGAGCAGTACTTC. Combining the CDR3 with reference TRBV13 and TRBJ2-7 gives the whole variable domain AAGVIQSPRHLIKEKRETATLKCYPIPRHDTVYWYQQGPGQDPQFLISFYEKMQSDKGSIPDRFSAQQFSDYHSELNMSSLELGDSALYFCASSSPRLAGPSYEQYFGPGTRLTVT.

The rearrangement uses TRBV28 and TRBJ2-1, with 8 bases matching TRBD2. CDR1 and CDR2 (germline): MDHEN, SYDVKM. Losses at the gene ends were 7 bases for V and 6 bases for J; bases not matched to a gene: 2. This CDR3 is 12 amino acids long. This CDR3 is CASTGRVNEQFF. The CDR3, as DNA: TGTGCCAGCACCGGGAGGGTCAATGAGCAGTTCTTC. The whole variable domain, remainder taken from reference TRBV28 and TRBJ2-1, is DVKVTQSSRYLVKRTGEKVFLECVQDMDHENMFWYRQDPGLGLRLIYFSYDVKMKEKGDIPEGYSVSREKKERFSLILESASTNQTSMYLCASTGRVNEQFFGPGTRLTVL.

This clone was counted between two and nine times. An end of the junction does not agree with germline; a read error may underlie this. The chain uses TRBV7-7 and TRBJ2-5; 9 nucleotides agree with TRBD1. CDR1 SSHAT and CDR2 FNYEAQ come from the germline V gene (reference sequence). This CDR3 has 15 residues. CDR3 region: CASSLGTGLGGTQYF. Written as DNA, the CDR3 is TGTGCTAGCAGCCTTGGGACAGGGCTTGGTGGGACCCAGTACTTC.

CDR3 in amino acids: CASSDVGRGDTDTQYF. CDR3 sequence (DNA): TGTGCCAGCAGCGACGTGGGGCGGGGAGACACAGATACGCAGTATTTT. V is TRBV4-2 and J is TRBJ2-3; D might be TRBD2 (6 bases). V was clipped by 5 bases and J by 2 bases, with 17 bases between them. CDR1 and CDR2 from the germline V gene are LGHNA and YNFKEQ. This CDR3 has 16 amino acids.

This clone has more than one count but fewer than ten. The rearrangement joins TRBV28 to TRBJ2-3; D gene uncertain. Germline CDR1 is MDHEN and CDR2 is SYDVKM. The CDR3 runs 13 residues. V was shortened by 6 bases and J by 3 bases, with 10 bases between the two germline ends. The CDR3 nucleotides are TGTGCCAGCAGGCCGACGCTGACAGATACGCAGTATTTT. Its translation: CASRPTLTDTQYF.

As concerns this clone: At one end, the junction sequence differs from germline, possibly due to a read error. The V and J genes are TRBV28 and TRBJ2-1; 7 bases map to TRBD2. The length of the CDR3 is 18 residues. Germline V gives CDR1 MDHEN, CDR2 SYDVKM. The CDR3 nucleotides read TGTGCCAGCAGTTCCCCCGACCGACTAGCCAAATTATACAGTGAGCAGTTCTTC. It yields the protein CASSSPDRLAKLYSEQFF.

This clone came up a few times. The chain joins TRBV6-6 to TRBJ2-5; possible D gene TRBD1, 5 bases. CDR3 length equals 12 residues. From germline, CDR1 is MNHNY and CDR2 SVGAGI (reference sequence). The ends were cut back, 6 bases at V and 1 base at J, with 6 bases in the middle. The chain's CDR3 is CASRRGQETQYF. The CDR3 region has the DNA TGTGCCAGCAGAAGGGGCCAAGAGACCCAGTACTTC.

This clone was counted between two and nine times. J is TRBJ2-2 and V is TRBV5-4, with 14 bases matching TRBD2. V gave up 0 bases and J gave up 4 bases; unmatched junction bases: 5. Germline CDR1 reads SGHNT; CDR2 reads YYREEE (reference sequence). The CDR3 has 18 amino acids. CDR3 in amino acids: CASSLAGLAGVVTGELFF. In nucleotides, the CDR3 is TGTGCCAGCAGCTTGGCGGGACTAGCGGGAGTTGTCACCGGGGAGCTGTTTTTT.

The table lists this clone with a few counts. This chain connects TRBV4-3 to TRBJ2-7; TRBD1 agrees at 10 bases. CDR1 is LGHNA, CDR2 YSLEER, per germline. Trimming cost V 1 base and J 3 bases; bases outside gene matches: 6. The length of the CDR3 is 16 residues. CDR3 nucleotide sequence: TGCGCCAGCAGCCAAGTGGACAGGGGGATCCACTACGAGCAGTACTTC. Translation: CASSQVDRGIHYEQYF.